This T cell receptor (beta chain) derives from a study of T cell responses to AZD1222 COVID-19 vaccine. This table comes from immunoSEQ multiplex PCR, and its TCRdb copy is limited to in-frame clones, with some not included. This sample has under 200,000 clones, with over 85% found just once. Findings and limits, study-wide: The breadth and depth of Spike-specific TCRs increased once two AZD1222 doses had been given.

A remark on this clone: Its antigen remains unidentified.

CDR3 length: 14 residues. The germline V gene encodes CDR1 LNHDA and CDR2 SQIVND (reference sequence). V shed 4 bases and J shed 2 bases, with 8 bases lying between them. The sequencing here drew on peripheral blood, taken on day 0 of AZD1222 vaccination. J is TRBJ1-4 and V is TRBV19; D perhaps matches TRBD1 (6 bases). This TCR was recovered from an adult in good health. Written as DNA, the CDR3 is TGTGCCAGTAGTAGGGGGGCGACTAATGAAAAACTGTTTTTT. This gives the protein CASSRGATNEKLFF. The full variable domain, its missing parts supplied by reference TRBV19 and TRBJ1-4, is DGGITQSPKYLFRKEGQNVTLSCEQNLNHDAMYWYRQDPGQGLRLIYYSQIVNDFQKGDIAEGYSVSREKKESFPLTVTSAQKNPTAFYLCASSRGATNEKLFFGSGTQLSVL.